A selection of T cell receptor beta chains follows, all from one sample in a study of Ad26.COV2.S vaccination and SARS-CoV-2 variants. Sequencing was performed with immunoSEQ multiplex PCR; in TCRdb, only in-frame clones are kept and a portion is missing. Among 300,000 to 400,000 clones listed, roughly 94% were seen once. The material was peripheral blood, obtained after recovery from COVID-19. The receptors were gathered from a human donor who had recovered from COVID-19. CDR3s include the opening cysteine and the closing phenylalanine or tryptophan. D genes are given only for firm matches. Only some rows state a clone size, as once, few, many or a class for expanded clones.

TRBV12-5	TRBJ1-3	.	15	.	TGTGCTAGTGGTCCTCTTCAGGGGTTCGAAAACACCATATATTTT	CASGPLQGFENTIYF
TRBV19	TRBJ1-1	TRBD1	16	.	TGTGCCAGTAAAGGGGGGACAGGTATCGTGAACACTGAAGCTTTCTTT	CASKGGTGIVNTEAFF
TRBV12-5	TRBJ2-7	.	13	.	TGTGCTAGTGGTTTCCGCTTTGCCTACGAGCAGTACTTC	CASGFRFAYEQYF
TRBV6-2/TRBV6-3	TRBJ2-7	TRBD2	16	.	TGTGCCAGCAGTTTCCCTATAGCGGGGGACACCTACGAGCAGTACTTC	CASSFPIAGDTYEQYF
TRBV5-4	TRBJ2-5	.	15	once	TGTGCCAGCAGCTTGGCCGGGGGGCCCTTGGAGACCCAGTACTTC	CASSLAGGPLETQYF
TRBV2	TRBJ2-7	.	14	.	TGTGCCAGCAGTGTCGGTGGAGGATCCTACGAGCAGTACTTC	CASSVGGGSYEQYF
TRBV18	TRBJ2-4	.	13	.	TGTGCCAGCTCACCGGGGGAGACAAACATTCAGTACTTC	CASSPGETNIQYF
TRBV27	TRBJ1-3	TRBD1	16	.	TGTGCCAGCAGTAGAGACACAGGGGTCGGGGGAAACACCATATATTTT	CASSRDTGVGGNTIYF
TRBV9	TRBJ2-5	TRBD1	15	.	TGTGCCAGCAGCTCCACAGGGGGTAGATTGGAGACCCAGTACTTC	CASSSTGGRLETQYF
TRBV5-1	TRBJ1-4	.	15	.	TGCGCCAGCAGCTTGGGGGTCGCAACTAATGAAAAACTGTTTTTT	CASSLGVATNEKLFF
TRBV14	TRBJ2-1	TRBD2	16	.	TGTGCCAGCAGCCAAGAATTAGCGGGGGGGCTGCATGAGCAGTTCTTC	CASSQELAGGLHEQFF
TRBV12-3/TRBV12-4	TRBJ2-5	.	13	.	TGTGCCAGCAGCCCGGTGGGGGAAGAGACCCAGTACTTC	CASSPVGEETQYF
TRBV2	TRBJ1-2	.	13	.	TGTGCCAGCAGTGAAGTACGGGGGGGTGGCTACACCTTC	CASSEVRGGGYTF
TRBV2	TRBJ2-2	TRBD2	15	.	TGTGCCAGCAGTGAACTAGCGGGGGGGACCGGGGAGCTGTTTTTT	CASSELAGGTGELFF
TRBV5-1	TRBJ1-2	.	12	.	TGCGCCAGCAGCTTTGAGGGGGAAGGCTACACCTTC	CASSFEGEGYTF
TRBV7-6	TRBJ2-4	.	14	.	TGTGCCAGCAGCCCGGGACTAGCCAAAAACATTCAGTACTTC	CASSPGLAKNIQYF
TRBV2	TRBJ1-1	TRBD1	15	.	TGTGCCAGCAGCGAGAGACAGGGGACGGACACTGAAGCTTTCTTT	CASSERQGTDTEAFF
TRBV2	TRBJ1-1	.	13	.	TGTGCCAGCAGAGCTCTGCCGAACACTGAAGCTTTCTTT	CASRALPNTEAFF
TRBV27	TRBJ1-6	TRBD1	14	.	TGTGCCAGCAACCCACAGGGGGCGGGATCACCCCTCCACTTT	CASNPQGAGSPLHF
TRBV2	TRBJ1-1	TRBD1	17	.	TGTGCCAGCAGTGAAACCCCCCCGAGAAGCAGGGGGTTTGAAGCTTTCTTT	CASSETPPRSRGFEAFF
TRBV29-1	TRBJ2-7	.	16	.	TGCAGCGCCGCCCTAGGGACCCAGGGAATCCTATCCGAGCAGTACTTC	CSAALGTQGILSEQYF
TRBV12-5	TRBJ2-1	TRBD2	15	.	TGTGCTAGTGCTACCGGGGGGGGGACATACAATGAGCAGTTCTTC	CASATGGGTYNEQFF